Each of the 25 T cell receptor beta chains below was sequenced from the same sample in a study of vaccination and CD4 T cells after COVID-19. An Oncomine TCR Beta short-read assay was used to sequence the DNA from cultured CD4+ T cells. Genomic DNA was extracted from cultured CD4+ T cells. Each CDR3 protein gets one entry after TCRdb re-called the PCR reads with MiXCR. The sample shows 8,500 to 14,000 distinct CDR3 sequences, more than 25% of them seen only once. The treatment is: approximately 11-day PBMC culture with coronavirus spike peptide pools or control peptides (ViraFEST assay). Samples of CD4+ T cells were obtained from the unexposed donor before the COVID-19 pandemic (2011-2018). No antigen is known for these receptors. Sequencing was done on a sample of CD4+ T cells from blood, cultured in vitro. Source of these receptors: a human donor in good health.

By share of the sample, this clonotype is medium-sized. The CDR3 reads CASSLEQYNSPLHF. The CDR3 coding sequence is TGTGCCAGCAGCTTAGAACAGTATAATTCACCCCTCCACTTT. The chain recombines TRBV7-9 with TRBJ1-6, with D unresolved. V dropped 1 base and J dropped 4 bases, with 5 bases sitting between them. Looked up from germline, CDR1 is SEHNR and CDR2 is FQNEAQ (reference sequence). There are 14 residues in the CDR3.

The chain is built from TRBV27 and TRBJ2-2; D gene ambiguous. V was clipped by 4 bases and J by 3 bases, with 9 bases between them. The CDR3 consists of 14 residues. Germline CDR1 is MNHEY and CDR2 is SMNVEV (reference sequence). The CDR3 reads CASSSRVYTGELFF. The CDR3 DNA follows: TGTGCCAGCAGTTCTCGGGTATACACCGGGGAGCTGTTTTTT.

The chain uses TRBV14 and TRBJ1-2; no clear D. CDR1 and CDR2 (germline): SGHDN, FVKESK. The CDR3 length is 14 residues. V was clipped by 4 bases and J by 2 bases, with 11 bases between them. The CDR3 reads CASSRGLTNYGYTF. The DNA of the CDR3 is TGTGCCAGCAGCCGCGGACTCACAAACTATGGCTACACCTTC. Full variable domain (missing parts from reference TRBV14 and TRBJ1-2): EAGVTQFPSHSVIEKGQTVTLRCDPISGHDNLYWYRRVMGKEIKFLLHFVKESKQDESGMPNNRFLAERTGGTYSTLKVQPAELEDSGVYFCASSRGLTNYGYTFGSGTRLTVV.

This clonotype was observed a handful of times. The CDR3 spells CASSSRGFLVPSETQYF. In nucleotides, the CDR3 is TGTGCCAGCAGCTCACGGGGTTTTCTCGTACCATCAGAGACCCAGTACTTC. This chain uses TRBV7-6 with TRBJ2-5; the D gene is possibly TRBD2 (5 bases). The V end lost 4 bases, the J end lost 4 bases, and 22 bases lay between the germline ends. CDR1 is SGHVS, CDR2 FNYEAQ, per germline. The CDR3 is 17 residues long. Full variable domain (outside the CDR3, taken from reference TRBV7-6 and TRBJ2-5): GAGVSQSPRYKVTKRGQDVALRCDPISGHVSLYWYRQALGQGPEFLTYFNYEAQQDKSGLPNDRFSAERPEGSISTLTIQRTEQRDSAMYRCASSSRGFLVPSETQYFGPGTRLLVL.

This clonotype was detected a few times. The genes are TRBV19 and TRBJ2-7; tentatively, D is TRBD1 (6 bases). Germline V lookup: CDR1 LNHDA, CDR2 SQIVND (reference sequence). The CDR3 is 13 residues long. Trimming took 6 bases from V and 0 from J, leaving 9 bases between them. The CDR3: CASSRGRSYEQYF. CDR3 DNA: TGTGCCAGTAGCAGGGGCCGCTCCTACGAGCAGTACTTC.

In its sample, this clonotype was seen a few times. The chain recombines TRBV7-9 with TRBJ2-7, with 7 positions matching TRBD1. Losses at the gene ends were 5 bases for V and 1 base for J; bases not matched to a gene: 17. Germline V gene sequence: CDR1 SEHNR, CDR2 FQNEAQ (reference sequence). The CDR3 spans 18 residues. The CDR3 loop reads CASSTLIQGRDRSYEQYF. For the CDR3, the DNA is TGTGCCAGCAGCACACTTATCCAGGGAAGGGACAGATCCTACGAGCAGTACTTC. Full variable domain (missing parts from reference TRBV7-9 and TRBJ2-7): DTGVSQNPRHKITKRGQNVTFRCDPISEHNRLYWYRQTLGQGPEFLTYFQNEAQLEKSRLLSDRFSAERPKGSFSTLEIQRTEQGDSAMYLCASSTLIQGRDRSYEQYFGPGTRLTVT.

This chain connects TRBV20-1 to TRBJ2-3; 10 nucleotides line up with TRBD2. Germline CDR1 is DFQATT and CDR2 is SNEGSKA (reference sequence). The CDR3 extends over 15 amino acids. V lost 6 bases to trimming and J lost 2 bases; unmatched junction nucleotides: 8. The CDR3 region is CSAGILAGNTDTQYF. The CDR3 nucleotides read TGCAGTGCCGGCATACTAGCGGGAAACACAGATACGCAGTATTTT.

The chain joins TRBV11-3 to TRBJ2-1; 8 nucleotides line up with TRBD2. This CDR3 is 15 amino acids long. Losses at the gene ends were 3 bases for V and 5 bases for J; bases not matched to a gene: 6. CDR1 is SGHNT and CDR2 is YENEEA in the germline V gene. The CDR3 region is CASSFASGPNNEQFF. For the CDR3, the DNA is TGTGCCAGCAGCTTTGCTAGCGGGCCTAACAATGAGCAGTTCTTC.

The V and J genes are TRBV7-2 and TRBJ2-3, with D possibly being TRBD2 (6 bases). This CDR3 spans 13 amino acids. In germline, CDR1 is SGHTA, CDR2 FQGNSA. With 5 bases removed from V and 5 bases from J, the gap between germline ends came to 11 bases. Here the CDR3 DNA reads TGTGCCAGCAGCGCTTCTAGCGTAGATACGCAGTATTTT. Its protein is CASSASSVDTQYF.

This clonotype was recorded a few times. The chain has TRBV11-2 and TRBJ1-2; D is uncertain. This CDR3 contains 13 residues. Trimming shortened V by 6 bases and J by 7 bases, and 15 bases separated the two germline ends. From germline, CDR1 is SGHAT and CDR2 FQNNGV. CDR3 sequence reads: CASSQYVEAGYTF. The CDR3, as DNA: TGTGCCAGCAGTCAATACGTGGAGGCTGGCTACACCTTC.

The chain employs TRBV6-2 or TRBV6-3 and TRBJ1-2; D is unclear. The CDR3 is made up of 17 amino acids. V was cut by 2 bases and J by 0 bases, with 16 bases left in between. Per germline, CDR1 MNHEY and CDR2 SVGEGT. The DNA for the CDR3 is TGTGCCAGCAGTTACACCCTCGTAGGAGGTACTAACTATGGCTACACCTTC. Translated: CASSYTLVGGTNYGYTF.

The V gene is TRBV5-1, the J gene TRBJ1-6; 7 positions agree with TRBD1. V gave up 6 bases and J gave up 5 bases; unmatched junction bases: 8. The length of the CDR3 is 15 residues. The germline gives CDR1 SGHRS, CDR2 YFSETQ. CDR3 coding DNA: TGCGCCAGCACGCCCACCAGGGGGGATAATTCACCCCTCCACTTT. Translation gives CASTPTRGDNSPLHF.

V is TRBV28 and J is TRBJ2-1; the match to TRBD2 covers 7 bases. V lost 5 bases, J lost 2 bases, and 9 bases stayed unmatched. Per germline, CDR1 MDHEN and CDR2 SYDVKM. The CDR3 runs to 16 residues. The CDR3 spells CASSTYLLAAYNEQFF. The CDR3 DNA is TGTGCCAGCAGTACCTATCTCCTAGCGGCCTACAATGAGCAGTTCTTC.

The J gene is TRBJ1-2, the V gene TRBV27, with D tentatively TRBD1 (5 bases). Germline CDR1 and CDR2: MNHEY and SMNVEV (reference sequence). Between the trimmed V and J ends, which lost 3 bases and 7 bases, there was a span of 24 bases. The CDR3 extends over 17 amino acids. The CDR3 sequence: CASSLWGVVGSATGYTF. The CDR3 DNA reads as TGTGCCAGCAGTTTGTGGGGGGTGGTGGGCAGCGCTACTGGCTACACCTTC.

A few counts support this clonotype. The rearrangement uses TRBV28 and TRBJ1-5; D is undetermined. Germline CDR1 MDHEN, CDR2 SYDVKM. Trimming took 3 bases from V and 0 from J, leaving 9 bases between them. The CDR3 loop spans 15 amino acids. The CDR3 bases are TGTGCCAGCAGTTTCCGGGTGCGTAGCAATCAGCCCCAGCATTTT. Protein: CASSFRVRSNQPQHF.

This clonotype qualifies as medium-sized (0.01 to 0.1%). The V call is TRBV7-9, the J call TRBJ1-1; D unclear. Trimming stripped 1 base from V and 4 bases from J, with 10 bases between. The CDR3 has 14 amino acids. Germline V CDR1 and CDR2: SEHNR, FQNEAQ (reference sequence). The CDR3: CASSLDRIGTEAFF. CDR3 bases: TGTGCCAGCAGCTTAGACCGAATAGGCACTGAAGCTTTCTTT.

This clonotype appeared a few times. CDR3 nucleotides: TGTGCCAGCAGCCCACGGACTGGGAACACTGAAGCTTTCTTT. This encodes CASSPRTGNTEAFF. The chain couples TRBV7-2 to TRBJ1-1; D is uncertain. The CDR3 totals 14 residues. Germline values: CDR1 SGHTA, CDR2 FQGNSA. The V gene lost 5 bases and the J gene lost 1 base, with 11 bases spanning the gap.

In this sample, this clonotype is medium-sized (0.01 to 0.1%). This chain connects TRBV2 to TRBJ1-2; tentatively, D is TRBD1 (6 bases). Trimming took 7 bases from V and 4 from J, leaving 13 bases between them. CDR3 length equals 13 residues. Germline CDR1 is SNHLY and CDR2 is FYNNEI. The CDR3 nucleotides are TGTGCCAGCACGCCAGGGGTGGCCTATGGCTACACCTTC. Translated, it gives CASTPGVAYGYTF.

The chain employs TRBV2 and TRBJ1-5; D unclear. Trimming removed 3 bases at V and 5 bases at J, with 17 bases between. Germline-derived CDR1 and CDR2 are SNHLY and FYNNEI. The CDR3 sequence is 16 residues long. CDR3 protein: CASSEIGILLDQPQHF. CDR3 bases: TGTGCCAGCAGTGAGATTGGCATCTTACTGGATCAGCCCCAGCATTTT.

V gene TRBV6-5 combines with J gene TRBJ2-7; 11 bases align to TRBD1. Germline V CDR1 and CDR2: MNHEY, SVGAGI. This CDR3 has 17 residues. Trimming removed 0 bases from V and 4 bases from J; junction bases left unmatched: 8. The CDR3 region is CASSYSAPGTGGYEQYF. In nucleotides, the CDR3 is TGTGCCAGCAGTTACTCCGCACCCGGGACAGGGGGTTACGAGCAGTACTTC.

This chain links TRBV15 with TRBJ2-2; 8 bases fit TRBD1. CDR3 length equals 16 residues. Germline values: CDR1 LNHNV, CDR2 YYDKDF (reference sequence). V lost 1 base to trimming and J lost 1 base; unmatched junction nucleotides: 2. Here the CDR3 DNA reads TGTGCCACCAGCAGAGGCAGGGGGCAGAACACCGGGGAGCTGTTTTTT. Translated: CATSRGRGQNTGELFF.

In this sample, this clonotype turned up a few times. The rearrangement links TRBV20-1 to TRBJ2-7; 9 bases line up with TRBD2. V shed 8 bases, J shed 3 bases, and the junction held 5 bases outside the gene matches. This CDR3 is 12 amino acids long. Germline values: CDR1 DFQATT, CDR2 SNEGSKA (reference sequence). The CDR3 sequence is CSPSTSGYEQYF. In nucleotides, the CDR3 is TGCAGTCCGTCGACTAGCGGCTACGAGCAGTACTTC.

The chain recombines TRBV7-2 with TRBJ2-7; TRBD2 aligns across 11 bases. Looked up from germline, CDR1 is SGHTA and CDR2 is FQGNSA. V trimming: 4 bases; J trimming: 0 bases; junction bases outside the gene matches: 2. This CDR3 region has 15 residues. In nucleotides, the CDR3 is TGTGCCAGCAGCTCGGGACTAGCGGACTCCTACGAGCAGTACTTC. Its protein product is CASSSGLADSYEQYF.

This clonotype appeared once. The chain has TRBV29-1 and TRBJ2-3; D gene uncertain. Germline V CDR1 and CDR2: SQVTM, ANQGSEA. CDR3 length equals 14 residues. Trimming stripped 7 bases from V and 4 bases from J, with 18 bases between. CDR3: CSALSRRLADTQYF. As DNA, the CDR3 is TGCAGCGCCTTAAGTCGTCGTCTGGCAGATACGCAGTATTTT.

Turning to this clonotype: At one end, the junction sequence differs from germline, possibly due to a read error. The J gene is TRBJ2-7, the V gene TRBV7-9; D is perhaps TRBD1 (6 bases). The CDR3 loop spans 13 amino acids. CDR1 and CDR2 (germline): SEHNR, FQNEAQ (reference sequence). The CDR3 reads CASSYGQSKEQYF. The CDR3 nucleotides are TGCGCCAGCAGCTATGGACAGAGTAAAGAGCAGTACTTC. Supplemented by reference TRBV7-9 and TRBJ2-7, the full variable domain reads DTGVSQNPRHKITKRGQNVTFRCDPISEHNRLYWYRQTLGQGPEFLTYFQNEAQLEKSRLLSDRFSAERPKGSFSTLEIQRTEQGDSAMYLCASSYGQSKEQYFGPGTRLTVT.